These 6 T cell receptor beta chains were sequenced from one sample in a study of T cell changes during pregnancy in multiple sclerosis. Profiled with immunoSEQ multiplex PCR; TCRdb holds only in-frame clones, not every one. This sample has about 30,000 clones; over 85% occur once, and the top ten carry 0.44%. This sample comprised CD4+ T cells from peripheral blood mononuclear cells, obtained in the second trimester of pregnancy. The source is a female donor in good health, enrolled as a control in a pregnancy study.

The chain couples TRBV30 to TRBJ1-6, with D possibly being TRBD1 (5 bases). CDR1 GTSNPN and CDR2 SVGIG come from the germline V gene (reference sequence). CDR3 size: 13 residues. V gave up 4 bases and J gave up 4 bases, with 8 bases separating them. CDR3: CAWTTDYNSPLHF. DNA of the CDR3: TGTGCCTGGACGACAGATTATAATTCACCCCTCCACTTT.

The chain has TRBV5-1 and TRBJ1-1; no clear D gene. The germline V gene encodes CDR1 SGHRS and CDR2 YFSETQ. CDR3 length: 12 amino acids. Deletions cut 4 bases from V and 1 base from J, with 5 bases between. CDR3 in amino acids: CASSPGNTEAFF. The CDR3, as DNA: TGCGCCAGCAGCCCCGGGAACACTGAAGCTTTCTTT.

The V call is TRBV7-2, the J call TRBJ2-5, with no clear D. Per germline, CDR1 SGHTA and CDR2 FQGNSA. The CDR3 has 13 residues. The V gene lost 1 base and the J gene lost 1 base, with 4 bases spanning the gap. The CDR3 sequence is CASSLVLQETQYF. The DNA for the CDR3 is TGTGCCAGCAGCTTAGTCCTCCAAGAGACCCAGTACTTC. Looking up the rest from reference TRBV7-2 and TRBJ2-5 gives the full variable domain: GAGVSQSPSNKVTEKGKDVELRCDPISGHTALYWYRQSLGQGLEFLIYFQGNSAPDKSGLPSDRFSAERTGGSVSTLTIQRTQQEDSAVYLCASSLVLQETQYFGPGTRLLVL.

V gene TRBV19 combines with J gene TRBJ1-6, with D hard to call. The CDR3 runs to 15 residues. V was clipped by 3 bases and J by 7 bases, with 13 bases between them. The germline V gene has CDR1 LNHDA and CDR2 SQIVND (reference sequence). The CDR3 is CASSMREAGNSPLHF. Here the CDR3 DNA reads TGTGCCAGTAGTATGCGGGAGGCGGGAAATTCACCCCTCCACTTT.

The chain joins TRBV30 to TRBJ2-7, with 11 bases aligning to TRBD2. Germline trimming cut 4 bases from V and 6 bases from J; bases unmatched to any gene: 14. CDR3 length: 16 residues. The germline CDR1 and CDR2 sequences are GTSNPN and SVGIG (reference sequence). CDR3 DNA: TGTGCCTGGACTTCCCCGGGTAGCGGGAGGGGGGGCGAGCAGTACTTC. Its translation: CAWTSPGSGRGGEQYF.

The rearrangement uses TRBV30 and TRBJ1-1; 8 bases are a match to TRBD1. Germline lookup yields CDR1 GTSNPN and CDR2 SVGIG (reference sequence). Unmatched junction bases numbered 7, after V lost 5 bases and J lost 2 bases. The CDR3 length is 14 residues. CDR3 in amino acids: CAWGTDRANTEAFF. CDR3 DNA sequence: TGTGCCTGGGGGACGGACAGGGCCAACACTGAAGCTTTCTTT.